At least ten counts were recorded for the clone carrying this TCR beta chain. Antigen: not known. The source of the sample is a study of early T cells in non-severe SARS-CoV-2 infection. About the study: The authors sequenced bulk RNA from unsorted whole blood, leaving chains unpaired. Study-level findings and limits: VDJdb matches were skewed toward anti-spike CD8 T cell responses.

Unique molecular identifiers were affixed to single, distinct cDNA molecules. In TCRdb, the 5' RACE reads were re-called with MiXCR into one record per CDR3 protein. The sample carries some 89,000 distinct CDR3 sequences, 11% recorded once. Germline V CDR1 and CDR2: SGHNT, YENEEA. CDR3 length: 14 residues. The V gene lost 1 base and the J gene lost 4 bases, with 10 bases spanning the gap. This rearrangement joins TRBV11-3 to TRBJ1-1; possibly TRBD1 for D (5 bases). The sample consisted of whole blood, taken at baseline. The sequence was collected from an adult who was a healthcare worker with PCR-confirmed SARS-CoV-2 infection or an uninfected control (not recorded which). For the CDR3, the DNA is TGTGCCAGCAGCTTAGGGTCCCAGGGCACTGAAGCTTTCTTT. It encodes CASSLGSQGTEAFF.